The 25 T cell receptor beta chains below all came from one sample that was sequenced in a study of T cells in Graves' hyperthyroidism and ophthalmopathy. Amplified TCR beta CDR3 regions came from RNA transcripts. The TCR CDR3 first-round RT-PCR relied on the HTBI primer set. TCRdb reprocessed the multiplex PCR reads with MiXCR, giving one entry per CDR3 protein. The table lists hundreds of thousands of distinct CDR3 sequences, more than 15% of them singletons. Sequenced: blood. The receptors were gathered from a woman in her forties with Graves' ophthalmopathy.

Turning to this clonotype: A read error may explain this, as a much larger clone is one base away. A read error is likely, as this CDR3 ends without the conserved phenylalanine or tryptophan. This rearrangement joins TRBV6-9 to TRBJ1-1; D is possibly TRBD1 (6 bases). The CDR3 is 15 residues long. V gave up 3 bases and J gave up 1 base, with 12 bases separating them. Looked up from germline, CDR1 is MNHGY and CDR2 is SVAAGI. CDR3 DNA: TGTGCCAGCAGTTACGGGTACAGGGCGAACACTGAAGCTTTCCTT. The encoded protein is CASSYGYRANTEAFL.

The chain couples TRBV12-3 or TRBV12-4 to TRBJ2-6; TRBD2 aligns across 9 bases. The CDR3 spans 22 residues. V dropped 0 bases and J dropped 1; count of bases not matched to a gene: 16. The CDR3 loop is CASSLARFLAGGLESGANVLTF. Here the CDR3 DNA reads TGTGCCAGCAGTTTAGCGAGGTTTTTGGCGGGGGGGCTCGAGTCTGGGGCCAACGTCCTGACTTTC.

This clonotype came up many times. The chain employs TRBV7-2 and TRBJ1-1; D gene unclear. The CDR3 extends over 13 amino acids. V was pared by 1 base and J by 10 bases, with 13 bases between. The germline V gene encodes CDR1 SGHTA and CDR2 FQGNSA. In nucleotides, the CDR3 is TGTGCCAGCAGCTTAGATCAGTGGACGGGAGCTTTCTTT. Its translation: CASSLDQWTGAFF.

The CDR3 DNA is TGCAGTGCTCCTAACCGGGACAGGGATTCTGGAAACACCATATATTTT. Its protein product is CSAPNRDRDSGNTIYF. This sequence joins TRBV20-1 and TRBJ1-3; TRBD1 agrees at 9 bases. This CDR3 is 16 amino acids long. With V trimmed by 5 bases and J by 1 base, 9 bases remained unmatched. CDR1 DFQATT and CDR2 SNEGSKA come from the germline V gene (reference sequence).

V usage is TRBV20-1 and J usage is TRBJ2-1, with D perhaps assigned TRBD1 or TRBD2 (5 bases each). Trimming took 3 bases from V and 2 from J, leaving 17 bases between them. Germline values: CDR1 DFQATT, CDR2 SNEGSKA (reference sequence). This CDR3 is 16 amino acids long. The CDR3 sequence: CSARDPRGGPYNEQFF. CDR3 nucleotides: TGCAGTGCTAGGGACCCCCGGGGCGGCCCCTACAATGAGCAGTTCTTC.

This clonotype was recorded many times. The chain uses TRBV11-2 and TRBJ2-7; tentative D call: TRBD2 (5 bases). This CDR3 spans 13 amino acids. In germline, CDR1 is SGHAT, CDR2 FQNNGV. V lost 5 bases and J 7 bases, leaving 15 bases between the germline ends. The CDR3 nucleotides are TGTGCCAGCAGCGAGGGCCTATTCAGGGAGCAGTACTTC. Amino acid sequence: CASSEGLFREQYF. The full variable domain, in which reference TRBV11-2 and TRBJ2-7 provide the parts outside the CDR3, is EAGVAQSPRYKIIEKRQSVAFWCNPISGHATLYWYQQILGQGPKLLIQFQNNGVVDDSQLPKDRFSAERLKGVDSTLKIQPAKLEDSAVYLCASSEGLFREQYFGPGTRLTVT.

There are many counts of this clonotype. The genes are TRBV27 and TRBJ1-5; D gene ambiguous. V was trimmed by 11 bases and J by 1 base, leaving 9 bases between them. Germline CDR1 is MNHEY and CDR2 is SMNVEV (reference sequence). There are 12 residues in the CDR3. The CDR3 loop is CAGEGSNQPQHF. The CDR3 DNA reads as TGTGCCGGTGAAGGGAGCAATCAGCCCCAGCATTTT.

The rearrangement links TRBV7-6 to TRBJ1-3; D ambiguous. There are 16 residues in the CDR3. Germline loops: CDR1 SGHVS, CDR2 FNYEAQ. V was trimmed by 2 bases and J by 0 bases, leaving 11 bases between them. CDR3 coding DNA: TGTGCCAGCAGCTTATCATATCCCTTCTCTGGAAACACCATATATTTT. Its protein is CASSLSYPFSGNTIYF.

This clonotype was seen ten or more times. The rearrangement links TRBV7-3 to TRBJ1-1; 9 positions match TRBD1. The germline V gene encodes CDR1 SGHTA and CDR2 FQGTGA. The junction had 6 bases not matched to a gene; V was cut back by 5 bases and J by 2 bases. The CDR3 spans 15 residues. The CDR3 loop is CASSLQGAGNTEAFF. The CDR3 DNA follows: TGTGCCAGCAGCCTACAGGGGGCTGGAAACACTGAAGCTTTCTTT.

V is TRBV5-1 and J is TRBJ2-1, with TRBD1 matching over 9 bases. There are 13 residues in the CDR3. Trimming removed 7 bases from V and 5 bases from J; junction bases left unmatched: 4. Germline CDR1 reads SGHRS; CDR2 reads YFSETQ. The CDR3 nucleotides read TGCGCCAGCCGGGACAGGGAAGACAATGAGCAGTTCTTC. It specifies CASRDREDNEQFF. The variable domain in full, with the rest retrieved from reference TRBV5-1 and TRBJ2-1, is KAGVTQTPRYLIKTRGQQVTLSCSPISGHRSVSWYQQTPGQGLQFLFEYFSETQRNKGNFPGRFSGRQFSNSRSEMNVSTLELGDSALYLCASRDREDNEQFFGPGTRLTVL.

The sample holds many counts of this clonotype. This rearrangement joins TRBV3-1 to TRBJ1-2; D not certain. CDR3 length: 14 residues. CDR1 LGHDT and CDR2 YNNKEL come from the germline V gene (reference sequence). The V end lost 1 base, the J end lost 5 bases, and 11 bases lay between the germline ends. CDR3 sequence reads: CASSQGFGPYGYTF. DNA of the CDR3: TGTGCCAGCAGCCAAGGGTTCGGACCTTATGGCTACACCTTC.

The chain joins TRBV19 to TRBJ1-1; 7 bases map to TRBD1. The V gene end was trimmed by 4 bases and the J gene end by 4 bases; junction bases not matched to a gene: 6. The CDR3 is 14 amino acids. Germline loops: CDR1 LNHDA, CDR2 SQIVND (reference sequence). For the CDR3, the DNA is TGTGCCAGTAGTACCGACAGGGCCGGCACTGAAGCTTTCTTT. Protein: CASSTDRAGTEAFF. Based on the CDR3 plus reference TRBV19 and TRBJ1-1, the full variable domain is DGGITQSPKYLFRKEGQNVTLSCEQNLNHDAMYWYRQDPGQGLRLIYYSQIVNDFQKGDIAEGYSVSREKKESFPLTVTSAQKNPTAFYLCASSTDRAGTEAFFGQGTRLTVV.

The rearrangement links TRBV7-3 to TRBJ2-1; the match to TRBD1 covers 10 bases. V shed 2 bases, J shed 5 bases, and the junction held 3 bases outside the gene matches. The germline V gene encodes CDR1 SGHTA and CDR2 FQGTGA. The CDR3 is 15 amino acids. CDR3 region: CASSLDRGLDNEQFF. In DNA form, the CDR3 reads TGTGCCAGCAGCTTAGACAGGGGGCTGGACAATGAGCAGTTCTTC.

This clonotype came up many times. The chain combines TRBV28 with TRBJ2-7, with 8 positions matching TRBD1. Germline values: CDR1 MDHEN, CDR2 SYDVKM. This CDR3 contains 17 residues. V trimming: 7 bases; J trimming: 1 base; junction bases outside the gene matches: 15. CDR3 bases: TGTGCCAGCACCCCGCCATCCCAGGGACAGGAGTCCTACGAGCAGTACTTC. Its translation: CASTPPSQGQESYEQYF.

This clonotype was observed a handful of times. V is TRBV15 and J is TRBJ2-7; D remains ambiguous. The CDR3 length is 11 residues. V was clipped by 7 bases and J by 3 bases, with 7 bases between them. Looked up from germline, CDR1 is LNHNV and CDR2 is YYDKDF (reference sequence). CDR3 loop: CATKRLYEQYF. CDR3 DNA: TGTGCCACCAAGAGACTCTACGAGCAGTACTTC.

This clonotype showed up just a few times. The CDR3 DNA reads TGCGCCAGCAGCCAAGATGGGGGACTAGCGTCCCCCCGGGAGCTGTTTTTT. Protein product: CASSQDGGLASPRELFF. The gene calls are TRBV4-1 and TRBJ2-2, with 10 positions matching TRBD2. V was pared by 0 bases and J by 9 bases, with 10 bases of the junction left unmatched. The V gene's germline CDR1 is MGHRA and CDR2 YSYEKL. CDR3 length equals 17 residues.

In its sample, this clonotype was seen a few times. The CDR3 DNA is TGCAGTGCTAGCCATCTCGACAGGGGGAGTCATCAGCCCCAGCATTTT. This codes for CSASHLDRGSHQPQHF. The chain has TRBV20-1 and TRBJ1-5, with 9 bases fitting TRBD1. CDR3 length: 16 amino acids. Germline trimming cut 3 bases from V and 5 bases from J; bases unmatched to any gene: 11. Germline loops: CDR1 DFQATT, CDR2 SNEGSKA (reference sequence).

This clonotype was counted at least ten times. The rearrangement links TRBV18 to TRBJ2-5, with TRBD2 matching over 7 bases. Trimming removed 2 bases from V and 2 bases from J; junction bases left unmatched: 8. The CDR3 is made up of 16 amino acids. CDR1 is KGHSH and CDR2 is LQKENI in the germline V gene. CDR3: CASSPYGLGRQETQYF. The CDR3 DNA reads TGTGCCAGCTCACCATACGGACTAGGGCGGCAAGAGACCCAGTACTTC.

This clonotype was detected many times. The rearrangement joins TRBV2 to TRBJ1-4; 7 bases are a match to TRBD1. J lost 8 bases, V lost 4 bases, and 4 bases had no gene match. The CDR3 loop spans 13 amino acids. The germline CDR1 and CDR2 sequences are SNHLY and FYNNEI. CDR3 nucleotide sequence: TGTGCCAGCAGTGCCACAGGGGTGGAAAAACTGTTTTTT. Amino acids: CASSATGVEKLFF. Supplemented by reference TRBV2 and TRBJ1-4, the full variable domain reads EPEVTQTPSHQVTQMGQEVILRCVPISNHLYFYWYRQILGQKVEFLVSFYNNEISEKSEIFDDQFSVERPDGSNFTLKIRSTKLEDSAMYFCASSATGVEKLFFGSGTQLSVL.

Turning to this clonotype: It may be a read error: a sequence one base away is much more abundant. This chain connects TRBV7-9 to TRBJ2-1; 9 bases map to TRBD2. Germline V gene sequence: CDR1 SEHNR, CDR2 FQNEAQ (reference sequence). After removal of 5 bases from V and 8 bases from J, the junction contained 10 bases not matched to a gene. The CDR3 contains 15 residues. CDR3 bases: TGTGCCAGCAGCGTCAAGGTTTTAGCGGGAGATGAGCAGTTCTTC. Translation gives CASSVKVLAGDEQFF.

This clonotype was observed at least ten times. This chain joins TRBV27 and TRBJ2-7; a weak D match, TRBD2 (5 bases). V was pared by 0 bases and J by 4 bases, with 19 bases between. Germline V gene sequence: CDR1 MNHEY, CDR2 SMNVEV (reference sequence). There are 17 residues in the CDR3. CDR3 sequence: CASSLSPAGGGLYEQYF. The CDR3 coding sequence is TGTGCCAGCAGTTTATCTCCCGCTGGTGGCGGACTTTACGAGCAGTACTTC.

This clonotype was seen more than once but under ten times. The V and J genes are TRBV27 and TRBJ1-6; weak D call: TRBD1 (5 bases). The CDR3 consists of 15 residues. Deletions cut 3 bases from V and 7 bases from J, with 13 bases between. CDR1 MNHEY and CDR2 SMNVEV come from the germline V gene (reference sequence). The CDR3 DNA is TGTGCCAGCAGTTTGGGGGGTATAGAGAATTCACCCCTCCACTTT. It specifies CASSLGGIENSPLHF.

This clonotype has ten or more counts. The chain is built from TRBV11-2 and TRBJ1-1; D is undetermined. Germline V gene data show CDR1 as SGHAT and CDR2 as FQNNGV. With 1 base removed from V and 3 bases from J, the gap between germline ends came to 3 bases. The CDR3 runs 12 residues. CDR3 region: CASSLAHTEAFF. The CDR3 DNA reads as TGTGCCAGCAGCTTAGCCCACACTGAAGCTTTCTTT.

This clonotype has more than one count but fewer than ten. The genes are TRBV5-1 and TRBJ2-5, with a tentative D call TRBD2 (6 bases). V was clipped by 2 bases and J by 2 bases, with 10 bases between them. This CDR3 has 14 residues. CDR1 SGHRS and CDR2 YFSETQ come from the germline V gene. The CDR3 region has the DNA TGCGCCAGCAGCTTACCGGGAGCTCAAGAGACCCAGTACTTC. Encoded protein: CASSLPGAQETQYF.

This clonotype was observed many times. The chain is built from TRBV13 and TRBJ2-2; 12 nucleotides agree with TRBD2. The CDR3 runs 17 residues. Looked up from germline, CDR1 is PRHDT and CDR2 is FYEKMQ (reference sequence). J gave up 7 bases and V 4 bases, and 10 bases lay outside the gene matches. CDR3 residues: CASSSERTSGKGGELFF. For the CDR3, the DNA is TGTGCCAGCAGCTCCGAAAGGACTAGCGGGAAGGGCGGGGAGCTGTTTTTT.